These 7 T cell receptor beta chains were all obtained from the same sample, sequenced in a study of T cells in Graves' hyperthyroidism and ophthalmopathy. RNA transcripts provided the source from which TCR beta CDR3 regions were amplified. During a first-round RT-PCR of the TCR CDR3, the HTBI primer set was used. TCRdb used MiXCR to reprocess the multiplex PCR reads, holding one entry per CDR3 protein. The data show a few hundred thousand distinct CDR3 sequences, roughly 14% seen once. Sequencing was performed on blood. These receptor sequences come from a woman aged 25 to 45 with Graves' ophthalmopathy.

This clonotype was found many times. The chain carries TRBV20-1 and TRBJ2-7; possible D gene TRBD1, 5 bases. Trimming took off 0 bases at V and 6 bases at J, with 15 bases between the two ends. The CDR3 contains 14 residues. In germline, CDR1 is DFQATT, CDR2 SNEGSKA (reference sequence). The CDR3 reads CSARDLKNTGEQYF. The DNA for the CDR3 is TGCAGTGCTAGAGATCTTAAGAATACAGGCGAGCAGTACTTC.

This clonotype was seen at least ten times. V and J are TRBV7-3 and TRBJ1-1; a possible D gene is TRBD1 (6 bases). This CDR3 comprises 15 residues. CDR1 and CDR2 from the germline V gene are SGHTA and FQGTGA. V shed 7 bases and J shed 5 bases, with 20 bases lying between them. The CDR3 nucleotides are TGTGCCAGCACCCTAGGTGTCAGGGGTATGACTGAAGCTTTCTTT. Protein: CASTLGVRGMTEAFF.

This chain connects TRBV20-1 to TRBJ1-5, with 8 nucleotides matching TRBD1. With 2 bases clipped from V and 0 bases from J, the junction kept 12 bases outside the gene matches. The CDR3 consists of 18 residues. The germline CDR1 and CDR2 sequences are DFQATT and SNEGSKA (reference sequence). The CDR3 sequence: CSARSSGTGIHSNQPQHF. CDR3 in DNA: TGCAGTGCTAGAAGCTCCGGGACAGGCATTCATAGCAATCAGCCCCAGCATTTT.

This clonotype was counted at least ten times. The CDR3 bases are TGTGCCAGCAGTCCTCACCTTGCACTGGGGGACAATGAGCAGTTCTTC. It codes for CASSPHLALGDNEQFF. The chain recombines TRBV28 with TRBJ2-1; D may be TRBD1 or TRBD2 (5 bases each). This CDR3 is built from 16 residues. CDR1 MDHEN and CDR2 SYDVKM come from the germline V gene. The V gene lost 5 bases and the J gene lost 5 bases, with 19 bases spanning the gap.

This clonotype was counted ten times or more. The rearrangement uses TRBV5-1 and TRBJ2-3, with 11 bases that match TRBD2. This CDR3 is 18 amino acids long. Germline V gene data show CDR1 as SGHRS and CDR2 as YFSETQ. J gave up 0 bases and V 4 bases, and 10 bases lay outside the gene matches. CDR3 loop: CASSRGIAGGSSTDTQYF. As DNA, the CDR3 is TGCGCCAGCAGCCGAGGGATAGCGGGGGGGAGTAGCACAGATACGCAGTATTTT.

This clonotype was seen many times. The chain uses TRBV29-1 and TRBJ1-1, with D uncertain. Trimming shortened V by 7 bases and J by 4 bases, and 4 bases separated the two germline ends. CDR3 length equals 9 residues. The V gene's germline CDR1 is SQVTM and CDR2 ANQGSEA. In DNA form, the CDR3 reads TGCAGCGAGGGCACTGAAGCTTTCTTT. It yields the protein CSEGTEAFF.

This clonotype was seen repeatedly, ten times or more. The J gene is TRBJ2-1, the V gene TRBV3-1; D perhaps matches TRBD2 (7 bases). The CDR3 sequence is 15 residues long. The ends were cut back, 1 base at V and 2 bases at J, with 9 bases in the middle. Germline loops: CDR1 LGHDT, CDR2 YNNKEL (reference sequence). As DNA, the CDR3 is TGTGCCAGCAGCCAAGCGGGGGGCGCCTACAATGAGCAGTTCTTC. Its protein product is CASSQAGGAYNEQFF.